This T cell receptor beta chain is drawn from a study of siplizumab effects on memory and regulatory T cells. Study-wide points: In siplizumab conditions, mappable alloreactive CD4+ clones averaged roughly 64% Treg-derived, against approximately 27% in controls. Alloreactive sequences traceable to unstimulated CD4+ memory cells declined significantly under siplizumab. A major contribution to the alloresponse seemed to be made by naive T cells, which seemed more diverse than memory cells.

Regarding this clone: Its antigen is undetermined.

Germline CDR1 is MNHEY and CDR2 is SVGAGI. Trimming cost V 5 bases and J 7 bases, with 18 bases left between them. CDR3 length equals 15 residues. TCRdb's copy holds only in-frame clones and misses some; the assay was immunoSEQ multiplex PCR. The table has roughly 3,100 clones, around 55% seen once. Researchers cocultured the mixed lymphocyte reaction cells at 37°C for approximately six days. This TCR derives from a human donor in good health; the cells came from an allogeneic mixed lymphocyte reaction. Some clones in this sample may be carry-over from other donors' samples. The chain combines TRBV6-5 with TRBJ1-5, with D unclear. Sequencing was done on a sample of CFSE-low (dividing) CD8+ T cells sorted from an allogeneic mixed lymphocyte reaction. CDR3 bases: TGTGCCAGCAGTCCTTGGGTCAAGGAATTCCAGCCCCAGCATTTT. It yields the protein CASSPWVKEFQPQHF.